These 10 T cell receptor beta chains were sequenced from one sample in a study of blood T cell repertoires in COVID-19 (TCRdb year 2020). Library creation used the immunoSEQ multiplex PCR assay. TCRdb retrieved this table from immuneACCESS and kept in-frame rearrangements only. Not all clones are present; in checked studies, unresolved V genes account for under half, and no reason is known for the remainder. The sample yields around 240,000 clones; over 80% were counted once. 1.2% of the sample comes from the top ten. Material: PBMCs or T cells enriched from blood (not recorded which). The receptors originated from a human donor in a cohort exposed to, infected with or recovered from COVID-19 (not recorded which). The donor label of this sample is uncertain.

J is TRBJ1-1 and V is TRBV7-9, with 9 bases fitting TRBD1. Trimming removed 6 bases from V and 5 bases from J; junction bases left unmatched: 7. CDR3 length equals 14 residues. CDR1 is SEHNR, CDR2 FQNEAQ, per germline (reference sequence). The CDR3 here is CASRTGQGGTEAFF. As DNA, the CDR3 is TGTGCCAGCAGAACGGGACAGGGAGGTACTGAAGCTTTCTTT.

The V gene is TRBV7-9, the J gene TRBJ1-3, with TRBD1 identical over 7 bases. V lost 4 bases and J lost 0; bases outside the gene matches: 9. CDR1 and CDR2 (germline): SEHNR, FQNEAQ (reference sequence). The CDR3 length is 17 residues. The DNA for the CDR3 is TGTGCCAGCAGCTCACCCTTACAGGGGAGCTCTGGAAACACCATATATTTT. It codes for CASSSPLQGSSGNTIYF. Filled out from reference TRBV7-9 and TRBJ1-3, the complete variable domain reads DTGVSQNPRHKITKRGQNVTFRCDPISEHNRLYWYRQTLGQGPEFLTYFQNEAQLEKSRLLSDRFSAERPKGSFSTLEIQRTEQGDSAMYLCASSSPLQGSSGNTIYFGEGSWLTVV.

V is TRBV12-3 or TRBV12-4 and J is TRBJ1-4, with a possible D match to TRBD1 (5 bases). V was clipped by 10 bases and J by 7 bases, with 13 bases between them. The CDR3 consists of 12 residues. Here the CDR3 DNA reads TGTGCCACCCGCCTGGGGGGTGAAAAACTGTTTTTT. Residues: CATRLGGEKLFF.

The chain combines TRBV10-3 with TRBJ1-1; D call uncertain. CDR1 and CDR2 from the germline V gene are ENHRY and SYGVKD. This CDR3 contains 13 residues. V was clipped by 4 bases and J by 7 bases, with 13 bases between them. As DNA, the CDR3 is TGTGCCATCAGTGGTGGAGGAGACGGTGAAGCTTTCTTT. Translation gives CAISGGGDGEAFF.

J is TRBJ1-5 and V is TRBV4-1; the D is unclear. Germline V gene data show CDR1 as MGHRA and CDR2 as YSYEKL. Trimming removed 1 base from V and 7 bases from J, with 11 bases in between. The CDR3 has 14 amino acids. CDR3 sequence (DNA): TGCGCCAGCAGCCAAGCCCCTTCGGGGCAGCCCCAGCATTTT. This codes for CASSQAPSGQPQHF.

This rearrangement joins TRBV11-1 to TRBJ2-3; 8 nucleotides align to TRBD2. Germline V lookup: CDR1 SGHAT, CDR2 FQDESV (reference sequence). The V and J ends lost 4 bases and 2 bases, in that order; junction bases with no gene match: 5. This CDR3 comprises 15 residues. This CDR3 is CASSWTSRLTDTQYF. The CDR3 DNA sequence: TGTGCCAGCAGCTGGACTAGCAGACTCACAGATACGCAGTATTTT.

This rearrangement joins TRBV9 to TRBJ2-1, with 7 bases that match TRBD2. The CDR3 runs to 15 residues. V lost 0 bases and J lost 6; bases outside the gene matches: 6. Germline V gene lookup returns CDR1 SGDLS and CDR2 YYNGEE. CDR3 in DNA: TGTGCCAGCAGCGTAGTTGCTCCGGGGGGCAATGAGCAGTTCTTC. It yields the protein CASSVVAPGGNEQFF.

J is TRBJ1-1 and V is TRBV7-3; possibly TRBD1 for D (6 bases). Germline lookup yields CDR1 SGHTA and CDR2 FQGTGA. CDR3 length equals 19 residues. V was clipped by 6 bases and J by 3 bases, with 29 bases between them. CDR3 amino acids: CASRYQLDSGKGGHTEAFF. The CDR3 nucleotides read TGTGCCAGCAGGTACCAATTGGACAGTGGAAAGGGGGGGCACACTGAAGCTTTCTTT.

This chain uses TRBV5-1 with TRBJ1-2; the D gene is possibly TRBD1 (5 bases). Trimming took 3 bases from V and 2 from J, leaving 11 bases between them. The germline CDR1 and CDR2 sequences are SGHRS and YFSETQ. This CDR3 is built from 14 residues. The CDR3 DNA sequence: TGCGCCAGCAGCTCCTCAGGGCTAAACTATGGCTACACCTTC. Translation: CASSSSGLNYGYTF. Full variable domain (missing parts from reference TRBV5-1 and TRBJ1-2): KAGVTQTPRYLIKTRGQQVTLSCSPISGHRSVSWYQQTPGQGLQFLFEYFSETQRNKGNFPGRFSGRQFSNSRSEMNVSTLELGDSALYLCASSSSGLNYGYTFGSGTRLTVV.

The chain links TRBV5-6 to TRBJ1-5; the D gene is possibly TRBD1 (6 bases). Between the trimmed V and J ends, which lost 2 bases and 6 bases, there was a span of 21 bases. CDR3 length: 17 residues. Germline CDR1 SGHDT, CDR2 YYEEEE. CDR3 amino acids: CASSFRSSGGGSQPQHF. The CDR3 region has the DNA TGTGCCAGCAGCTTTCGCTCGTCTGGGGGCGGTAGTCAGCCCCAGCATTTT. Full variable domain (missing parts from reference TRBV5-6 and TRBJ1-5): DAGVTQSPTHLIKTRGQQVTLRCSPKSGHDTVSWYQQALGQGPQFIFQYYEEEERQRGNFPDRFSGHQFPNYSSELNVNALLLGDSALYLCASSFRSSGGGSQPQHFGDGTRLSIL.